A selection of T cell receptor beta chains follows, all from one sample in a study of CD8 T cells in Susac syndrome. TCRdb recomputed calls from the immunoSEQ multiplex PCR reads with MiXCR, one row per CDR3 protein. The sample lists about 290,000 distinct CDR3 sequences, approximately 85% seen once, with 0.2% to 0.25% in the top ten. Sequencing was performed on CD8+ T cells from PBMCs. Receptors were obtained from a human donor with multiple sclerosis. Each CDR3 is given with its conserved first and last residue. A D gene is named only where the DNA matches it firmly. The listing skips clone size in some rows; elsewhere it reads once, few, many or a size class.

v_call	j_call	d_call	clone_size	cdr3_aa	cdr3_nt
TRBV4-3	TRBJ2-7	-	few	CASSQDSVAYEQYF	TGCGCCAGCAGCCAAGATTCGGTAGCCTACGAGCAGTACTTC
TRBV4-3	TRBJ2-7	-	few	CASSQESGSGNEQYF	TGCGCCAGCAGCCAAGAGAGTGGGAGTGGCAACGAGCAGTACTTC
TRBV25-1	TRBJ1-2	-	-	CASSGPGYNYGYTF	TGTGCCAGCAGTGGGCCAGGCTATAACTATGGCTACACCTTC
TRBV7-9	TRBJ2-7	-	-	CASSPWYEQYF	TGTGCCAGCAGCCCCTGGTACGAGCAGTACTTC
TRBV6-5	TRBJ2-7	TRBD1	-	CASSSTGQVLHEQYF	TGTGCCAGCAGCTCTACCGGACAGGTCCTCCACGAGCAGTACTTC
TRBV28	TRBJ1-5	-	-	CASRSPAVRIDYSNQPQHF	TGTGCCAGCAGGAGTCCAGCGGTGAGGATAGATTATAGCAATCAGCCCCAGCATTTT
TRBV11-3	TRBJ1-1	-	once	CASSLAGGWEAFF	TGTGCCAGCAGCTTAGCGGGGGGATGGGAAGCTTTCTTT
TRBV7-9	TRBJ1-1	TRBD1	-	CASSRDSINTEAFF	TGTGCCAGCAGCCGGGACAGTATTAACACTGAAGCTTTCTTT
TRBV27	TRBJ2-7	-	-	CASRKNGVYEQYF	TGTGCCAGCAGGAAAAACGGGGTCTACGAGCAGTACTTC
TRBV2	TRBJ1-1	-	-	CASIGQGNTEAFF	TGTGCCAGCATAGGCCAGGGAAACACTGAAGCTTTCTTT
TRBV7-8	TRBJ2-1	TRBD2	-	CASREVAGGPNEQFF	TGTGCCAGCAGAGAAGTAGCGGGAGGGCCTAATGAGCAGTTCTTC
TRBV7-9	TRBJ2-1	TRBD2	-	CASRIAGAVDNEQFF	TGTGCCAGCAGAATAGCGGGAGCAGTAGACAATGAGCAGTTCTTC
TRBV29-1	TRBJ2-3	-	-	CSPPPGHSRTDTQYF	TGCAGCCCCCCTCCGGGACACTCTCGCACAGATACGCAGTATTTT
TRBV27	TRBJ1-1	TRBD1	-	CASSDWTGGREAFF	TGTGCCAGCAGTGACTGGACAGGGGGCCGTGAAGCTTTCTTT
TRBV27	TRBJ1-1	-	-	CASGVLDRAFF	TGTGCCAGCGGGGTATTGGATCGGGCTTTCTTT
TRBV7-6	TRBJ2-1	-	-	CASSPDFLYNEQFF	TGTGCCAGCAGCCCGGACTTCTTATACAATGAGCAGTTCTTC
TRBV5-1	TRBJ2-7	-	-	CASSLGTWPTYEQYF	TGCGCCAGCAGCTTGGGGACCTGGCCTACCTACGAGCAGTACTTC
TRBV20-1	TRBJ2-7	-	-	CSAPNYASSYEQYF	TGCAGTGCCCCCAATTACGCTAGCTCCTACGAGCAGTACTTC
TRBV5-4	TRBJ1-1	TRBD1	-	CASSSGQGATDTEAFF	TGTGCCAGCAGCTCGGGACAGGGGGCTACGGACACTGAAGCTTTCTTT
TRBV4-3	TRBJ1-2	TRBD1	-	CASSQEWDSYGYTF	TGCGCCAGCAGCCAAGAGTGGGACAGCTATGGCTACACCTTC
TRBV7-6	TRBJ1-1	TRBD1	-	CASSSTGGNTEAFF	TGTGCCAGCAGCTCAACAGGGGGGAACACTGAAGCTTTCTTT
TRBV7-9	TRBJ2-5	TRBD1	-	CASSPTTGLETQYF	TGTGCCAGCAGCCCAACGACAGGGCTTGAGACCCAGTACTTC
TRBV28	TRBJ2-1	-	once	CASTQGGGNEQFF	TGTGCCAGCACCCAAGGAGGCGGCAATGAGCAGTTCTTC
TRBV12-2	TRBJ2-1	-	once	CASRHGRGRDEQFF	TGTGCAAGTCGTCACGGACGGGGACGAGATGAGCAGTTCTTC
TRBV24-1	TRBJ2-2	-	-	CATSDDTTESTGELFF	TGTGCCACCAGTGACGACACCACGGAAAGCACCGGGGAGCTGTTTTTT
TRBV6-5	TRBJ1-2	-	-	CASSPLTGDGYTF	TGTGCCAGCAGTCCCCTTACGGGGGATGGCTACACCTTC
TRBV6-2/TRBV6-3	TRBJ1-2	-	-	CASSYQDSKYGYTF	TGTGCCAGCAGTTACCAGGATTCGAAATATGGCTACACCTTC
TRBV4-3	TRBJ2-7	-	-	CASSQYQGAGYEQYF	TGCGCCAGCAGCCAATATCAAGGGGCAGGCTACGAGCAGTACTTC
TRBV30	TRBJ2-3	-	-	CAWTPGPDTQYF	TGTGCCTGGACGCCCGGGCCAGATACGCAGTATTTT